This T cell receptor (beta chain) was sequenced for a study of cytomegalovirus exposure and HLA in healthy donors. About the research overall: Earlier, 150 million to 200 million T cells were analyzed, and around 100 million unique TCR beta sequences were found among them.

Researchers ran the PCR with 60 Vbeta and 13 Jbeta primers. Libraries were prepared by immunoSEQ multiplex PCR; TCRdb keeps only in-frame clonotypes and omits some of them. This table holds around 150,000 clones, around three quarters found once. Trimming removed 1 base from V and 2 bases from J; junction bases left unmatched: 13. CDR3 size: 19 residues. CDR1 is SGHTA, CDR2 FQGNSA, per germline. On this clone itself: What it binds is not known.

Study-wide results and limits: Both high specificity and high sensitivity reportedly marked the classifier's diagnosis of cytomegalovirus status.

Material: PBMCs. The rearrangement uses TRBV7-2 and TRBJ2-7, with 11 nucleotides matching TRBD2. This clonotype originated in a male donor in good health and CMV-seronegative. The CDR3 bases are TGTGCCAGCAGCTTAGACTTCCCGGGACTAGCGGCCCACGCCTACGAGCAGTACTTC. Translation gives CASSLDFPGLAAHAYEQYF. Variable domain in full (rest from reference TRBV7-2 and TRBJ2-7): GAGVSQSPSNKVTEKGKDVELRCDPISGHTALYWYRQSLGQGLEFLIYFQGNSAPDKSGLPSDRFSAERTGGSVSTLTIQRTQQEDSAVYLCASSLDFPGLAAHAYEQYFGPGTRLTVT.